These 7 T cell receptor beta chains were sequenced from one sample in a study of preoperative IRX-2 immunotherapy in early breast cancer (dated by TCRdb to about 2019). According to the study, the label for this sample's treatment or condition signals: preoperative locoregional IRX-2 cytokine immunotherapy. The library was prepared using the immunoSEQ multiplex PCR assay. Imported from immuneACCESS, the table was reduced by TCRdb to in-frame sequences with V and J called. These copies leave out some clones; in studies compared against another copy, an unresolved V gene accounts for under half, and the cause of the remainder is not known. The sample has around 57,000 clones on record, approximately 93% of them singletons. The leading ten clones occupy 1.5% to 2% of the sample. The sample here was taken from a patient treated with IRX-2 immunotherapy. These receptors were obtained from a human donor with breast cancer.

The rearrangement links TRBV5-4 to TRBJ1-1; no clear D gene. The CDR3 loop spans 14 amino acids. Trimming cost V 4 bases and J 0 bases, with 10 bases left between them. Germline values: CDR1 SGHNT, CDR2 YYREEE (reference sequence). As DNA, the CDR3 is TGTGCCAGCAGCCCCCGCGGGGTGAACACTGAAGCTTTCTTT. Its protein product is CASSPRGVNTEAFF.

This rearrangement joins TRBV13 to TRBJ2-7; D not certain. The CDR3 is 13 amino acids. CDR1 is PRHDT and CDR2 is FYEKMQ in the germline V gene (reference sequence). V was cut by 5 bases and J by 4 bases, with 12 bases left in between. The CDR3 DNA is TGTGCCAGCAGCCCGGCGCAGGAGTACGAGCAGTACTTC. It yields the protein CASSPAQEYEQYF.

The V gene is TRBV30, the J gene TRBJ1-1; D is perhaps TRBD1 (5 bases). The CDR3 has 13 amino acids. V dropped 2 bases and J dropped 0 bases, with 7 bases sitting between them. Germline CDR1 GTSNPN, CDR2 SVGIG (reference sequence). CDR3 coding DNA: TGTGCCTGGAGTAGGGGAATGAACACTGAAGCTTTCTTT. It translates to CAWSRGMNTEAFF. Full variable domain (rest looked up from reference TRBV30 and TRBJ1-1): SQTIHQWPATLVQPVGSPLSLECTVEGTSNPNLYWYRQAAGRGLQLLFYSVGIGQISSEVPQNLSASRPQDRQFILSSKKLLLSDSGFYLCAWSRGMNTEAFFGQGTRLTVV.

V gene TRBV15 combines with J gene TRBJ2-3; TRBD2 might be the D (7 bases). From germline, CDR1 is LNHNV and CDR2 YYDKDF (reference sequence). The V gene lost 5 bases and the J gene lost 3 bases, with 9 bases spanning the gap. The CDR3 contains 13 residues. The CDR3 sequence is CATSGGATDTQYF. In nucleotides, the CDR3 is TGTGCCACCAGCGGGGGGGCGACAGATACGCAGTATTTT.

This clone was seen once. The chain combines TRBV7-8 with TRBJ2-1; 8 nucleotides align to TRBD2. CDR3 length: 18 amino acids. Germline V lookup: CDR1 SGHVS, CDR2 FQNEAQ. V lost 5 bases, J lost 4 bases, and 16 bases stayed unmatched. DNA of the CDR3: TGTGCCAGCAGCCCATCTCCCTACGCGGGGGGCTTATACAATGAGCAGTTCTTC. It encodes CASSPSPYAGGLYNEQFF.

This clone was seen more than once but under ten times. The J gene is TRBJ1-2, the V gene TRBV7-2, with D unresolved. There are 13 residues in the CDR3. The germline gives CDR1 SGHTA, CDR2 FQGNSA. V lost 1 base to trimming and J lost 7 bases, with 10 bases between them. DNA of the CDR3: TGTGCCAGCAGCTTAGTTGTCGATGGTGGCTACACCTTC. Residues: CASSLVVDGGYTF.

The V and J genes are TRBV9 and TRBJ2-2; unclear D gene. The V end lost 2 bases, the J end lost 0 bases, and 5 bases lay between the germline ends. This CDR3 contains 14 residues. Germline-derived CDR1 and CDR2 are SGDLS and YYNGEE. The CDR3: CASSVTTNTGELFF. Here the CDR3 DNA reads TGTGCCAGCAGCGTCACAACGAACACCGGGGAGCTGTTTTTT.